One TCR beta chain is described in this entry. Its antigen is currently unknown. These data are taken from a study of OX40 agonist ivuxolimab in advanced cancers. At the level of the study: Intravenous ivuxolimab at 0.01 to 10 mg/kg was given to patients every 2 weeks.

The trim removed 7 bases at V and 5 bases at J, leaving 3 bases unmatched. The length of the CDR3 is 13 residues. The germline V gene has CDR1 SQVTM and CDR2 ANQGSEA. Assay: immunoSEQ multiplex PCR; the TCRdb copy retains only in-frame clones and omits some. This sample carries about 53,000 clones, approximately 81% of them seen once, and the ten largest clones take 4.6%. Study-wide findings and caveats: Near-lowest levels of clonal expansion characterized partial responders at 0.1-3.0 mg/kg. CD8+ T cells averaged more expanded clones than CD4+.

The clonotype originates from an adult with an advanced solid tumor such as melanoma, head and neck, liver or kidney cancer. This material consisted of CD4+ or CD8+ T cells sorted from blood, taken in a trial of the OX40 agonist ivuxolimab. The rearrangement uses TRBV29-1 and TRBJ2-1, with 12 bases matching TRBD1. The CDR3 coding sequence is TGCAGCGCGGGGACAGGGGGCAACAATGAGCAGTTCTTC. Its translation: CSAGTGGNNEQFF.